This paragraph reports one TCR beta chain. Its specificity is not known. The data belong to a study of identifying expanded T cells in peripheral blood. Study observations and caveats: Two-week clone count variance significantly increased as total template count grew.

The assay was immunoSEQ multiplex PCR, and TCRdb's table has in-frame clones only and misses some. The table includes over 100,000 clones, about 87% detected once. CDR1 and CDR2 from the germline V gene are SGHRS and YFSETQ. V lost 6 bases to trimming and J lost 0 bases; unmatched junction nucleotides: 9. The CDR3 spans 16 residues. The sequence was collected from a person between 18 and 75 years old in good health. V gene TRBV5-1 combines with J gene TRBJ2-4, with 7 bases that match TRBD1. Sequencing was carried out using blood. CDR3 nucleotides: TGCGCCAGCACTCCGGGACAGATACTAGCCAAAAACATTCAGTACTTC. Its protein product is CASTPGQILAKNIQYF.